This entry lists 32 T cell receptor beta chains sequenced from one sample in a study of vaccination and CD4 T cells after COVID-19 (dated by TCRdb to 2021 to 2024). For these TCRs, the target antigens are not known. To prepare the library, PCR was applied. Sequenced on an Illumina iSeq 100. At the Johns Hopkins FTIC core, DNA from the cultured CD4+ T cells underwent TCR sequencing with the Oncomine TCR Beta short-read assay. The raw public data were reprocessed by TCRdb itself: fastp quality trimming at Q25, MiXCR clonotype calling, in-frame beta chains only. Identical CDR3 proteins give one entry, which carries the most common genes and DNA. The sample includes 20,000 to 25,000 distinct CDR3 sequences, with approximately 38% observed a single time. Of the sample, about 4.5% falls within the top ten clones. The treatment or condition label corresponds to: 10-day PBMC culture with coronavirus spike peptide pools or control peptides (ViraFEST assay).

The source material was CD4+ T cells from blood, cultured in vitro, sampled before SARS-CoV-2 vaccination. All receptors come from a human donor who had recovered from COVID-19.

In its sample, this clonotype was seen a few times. The chain has TRBV7-2 and TRBJ1-2; 9 nucleotides match TRBD1. V gave up 6 bases and J gave up 4 bases; unmatched junction bases: 6. Germline CDR1 and CDR2: SGHTA and FQGNSA. The CDR3 consists of 14 residues. CDR3 DNA sequence: TGTGCCAGCAGGCGGGACAGGGAGAGCTATGGCTACACCTTC. It yields the protein CASRRDRESYGYTF.

This clonotype turned up a few times. The rearrangement joins TRBV10-3 to TRBJ1-3, with TRBD1 identical over 7 bases. The CDR3 consists of 14 residues. The germline V gene has CDR1 ENHRY and CDR2 SYGVKD. The V and J ends lost 6 bases and 2 bases, in that order; junction bases with no gene match: 4. The DNA of the CDR3 is TGTGCCATCAGAACGACAGGGACTGGAAACACCATATATTTT. It specifies CAIRTTGTGNTIYF.

This clonotype was observed a handful of times. V and J are TRBV6-5 and TRBJ1-5; the D is unclear. The ends were cut back, 2 bases at V and 2 bases at J, with 7 bases in the middle. Germline assignment: CDR1 MNHEY and CDR2 SVGAGI. The CDR3 totals 14 residues. CDR3 bases: TGTGCCAGCAGTTACCCGACCCGCAATCAGCCCCAGCATTTT. It encodes CASSYPTRNQPQHF.

The sample holds a few counts of this clonotype. The CDR3, as DNA: TGTGCCAGCAGTTTAGATCAGGGGGCTGGGACCCAGTACTTC. Translating it yields CASSLDQGAGTQYF. This chain uses TRBV12-3 or TRBV12-4 with TRBJ2-5; TRBD1 aligns across 8 bases. This CDR3 spans 14 amino acids. With 1 base clipped from V and 7 bases from J, the junction kept 5 bases outside the gene matches.

J is TRBJ2-7 and V is TRBV12-3 or TRBV12-4, with D possibly matching TRBD1 (6 bases). The length of the CDR3 is 15 residues. With 5 bases removed from V and 4 bases from J, the gap between germline ends came to 18 bases. DNA of the CDR3: TGTGCCAGCAGTCGGACGGGCAGGGGTGATTACGAGCAGTACTTC. This encodes CASSRTGRGDYEQYF.

This sequence joins TRBV7-2 and TRBJ1-6; 7 positions agree with TRBD1. The CDR3 extends over 14 amino acids. CDR1 is SGHTA, CDR2 FQGNSA, per germline. The J segment lost 10 bases and the V segment lost 6 bases, leaving 9 bases of the junction unmatched. The CDR3 reads CASSRDRDRSPLHF. For the CDR3, the DNA is TGTGCCAGCAGTCGAGACAGGGATCGCTCACCCCTCCACTTT.

A single count supports this clonotype. The rearrangement uses TRBV7-8 and TRBJ2-1; 7 nucleotides align to TRBD1. The CDR3 extends over 16 amino acids. Germline lookup yields CDR1 SGHVS and CDR2 FQNEAQ. V gave up 5 bases and J gave up 8 bases; unmatched junction bases: 15. CDR3 DNA sequence: TGTGCCAGCAGCCTCCCCTGGGACAGCGGCAGCGATGAGCAGTTCTTC. It translates to CASSLPWDSGSDEQFF.

The chain recombines TRBV2 with TRBJ2-5, with D unresolved. This CDR3 comprises 12 residues. The germline CDR1 and CDR2 sequences are SNHLY and FYNNEI. V lost 8 bases and J 5 bases, leaving 12 bases between the germline ends. CDR3 DNA: TGTGCCAGCGGTCAGTTAGTGGAGACCCAGTACTTC. Amino acid sequence: CASGQLVETQYF.

The genes are TRBV6-1 and TRBJ2-6; 11 positions agree with TRBD2. Germline CDR1 reads MNHNS; CDR2 reads SASEGT. CDR3 size: 16 residues. V was pared by 10 bases and J by 0 bases, with 5 bases of the junction left unmatched. CDR3 sequence (DNA): TGTGCCACCACTAGCGGGAGTATCTCTGGGGCCAACGTCCTGACTTTC. Its translation: CATTSGSISGANVLTF.

This clonotype was detected a few times. The chain has TRBV28 and TRBJ2-5, with 13 nucleotides matching TRBD2. V lost 7 bases and J lost 5; bases outside the gene matches: 7. This CDR3 has 15 amino acids. Germline CDR1 reads MDHEN; CDR2 reads SYDVKM. The CDR3 region is CASTPGLAGVETQYF. CDR3 DNA sequence: TGTGCCAGCACCCCAGGACTAGCGGGAGTGGAGACCCAGTACTTC.

This clonotype was detected only a few times. The chain uses TRBV6-1 and TRBJ1-1; 10 nucleotides line up with TRBD1. Germline CDR1 and CDR2: MNHNS and SASEGT. This CDR3 has 17 amino acids. With 8 bases clipped from V and 0 bases from J, the junction kept 12 bases outside the gene matches. CDR3: CASLTDRGLPMNTEAFF. As DNA, the CDR3 is TGTGCCAGCTTAACCGACAGGGGGCTTCCCATGAACACTGAAGCTTTCTTT.

In this sample, this clonotype turned up a few times. The chain joins TRBV27 to TRBJ2-5; D gene unclear. There are 15 residues in the CDR3. The germline V gene has CDR1 MNHEY and CDR2 SMNVEV (reference sequence). Between the trimmed V and J ends, which lost 3 bases and 2 bases, there was a span of 13 bases. The CDR3 loop is CASSLVEYGQETQYF. In DNA, the CDR3 is TGTGCCAGCAGTTTGGTAGAGTACGGACAAGAGACCCAGTACTTC.

This clonotype appeared a few times. This CDR3 reads CSARGGQKNYGYTF. Written as DNA, the CDR3 is TGCAGTGCTAGGGGGGGACAGAAGAACTATGGCTACACCTTC. The chain combines TRBV20-1 with TRBJ1-2; 7 bases map to TRBD1. Germline CDR1 and CDR2: DFQATT and SNEGSKA (reference sequence). There are 14 residues in the CDR3. With 3 bases clipped from V and 2 bases from J, the junction kept 6 bases outside the gene matches.

The rearrangement links TRBV12-2 to TRBJ1-5; the D call in the table, TRBD1, was not verified against the DNA. TRBV12-2 is listed as a pseudogene. This CDR3 contains 16 residues. CDR3 nucleotide sequence: TGTGCAAGTCGCTTAGCGACTGGACAGGGGGGCCAGCCCCAGCATTTT. Amino acid sequence: CASRLATGQGGQPQHF.

The chain couples TRBV5-4 to TRBJ2-7, with 10 bases that match TRBD1. Germline V gene sequence: CDR1 SGHNT, CDR2 YYREEE (reference sequence). V was clipped by 0 bases and J by 2 bases; unmatched bases: 5. CDR3 length equals 16 residues. The CDR3 nucleotides read TGTGCCAGCAGCTTGGCCCCGGGACAGGGGACCTACGAGCAGTACTTC. Translating it yields CASSLAPGQGTYEQYF.

This rearrangement joins TRBV6-1 to TRBJ1-1; 7 nucleotides match TRBD1. J lost 2 bases, V lost 5 bases, and 2 bases had no gene match. Looked up from germline, CDR1 is MNHNS and CDR2 is SASEGT. This CDR3 is 13 amino acids long. CDR3 nucleotide sequence: TGTGCCAGCAGTAGGGGGCCTAACACTGAAGCTTTCTTT. Translated: CASSRGPNTEAFF.

The sample holds a few counts of this clonotype. V is TRBV19 and J is TRBJ1-5; tentative D call: TRBD1 (5 bases). V lost 0 bases and J 3 bases, leaving 12 bases between the germline ends. CDR3 length: 16 amino acids. Germline V CDR1 and CDR2: LNHDA, SQIVND (reference sequence). CDR3 sequence (DNA): TGTGCCAGTAGTATAGATCAACTAGGGGCCAATCAGCCCCAGCATTTT. Translating gives CASSIDQLGANQPQHF.

The chain is built from TRBV11-2 and TRBJ2-7, with 7 bases aligning to TRBD2. Germline lookup yields CDR1 SGHAT and CDR2 FQNNGV. Losses at the gene ends were 5 bases for V and 0 bases for J; bases not matched to a gene: 13. The CDR3 has 17 residues. Written as DNA, the CDR3 is TGTGCCAGCAGCCGCCCCCGGCTAGCGGATACCTCCTACGAGCAGTACTTC. It encodes CASSRPRLADTSYEQYF.

The chain couples TRBV2 to TRBJ1-2; 7 bases agree with TRBD1. Per germline, CDR1 SNHLY and CDR2 FYNNEI. Losses at the gene ends were 4 bases for V and 4 bases for J; bases not matched to a gene: 6. The CDR3 has 14 residues. The CDR3 region has the DNA TGTGCCAGCAGTGCCGCGGGACAGTCCTATGGCTACACCTTC. It encodes CASSAAGQSYGYTF.

The chain carries TRBV4-3 and TRBJ1-5; 10 bases are a match to TRBD1. V was clipped by 4 bases and J by 4 bases; unmatched bases: 7. CDR1 is LGHNA and CDR2 is YSLEER in the germline V gene. This CDR3 has 16 residues. The DNA for the CDR3 is TGCGCCAGCAGCCTCCGACAGGGGGCTTGGAATCAGCCCCAGCATTTT. Its protein product is CASSLRQGAWNQPQHF.

The CDR3 reads CASSFGNTEAFF. CDR3 DNA: TGTGCCAGCAGTTTCGGTAACACTGAAGCTTTCTTT. The chain combines TRBV12-3 or TRBV12-4 with TRBJ1-1; no firm D call. The CDR3 totals 12 residues. The V and J ends lost 3 bases and 2 bases respectively, with 4 bases between them.

There are a few counts of this clonotype. V and J are TRBV6-1 and TRBJ2-7; D possibly corresponds to TRBD1 (6 bases). CDR3 length: 12 residues. V lost 8 bases and J 6 bases, leaving 14 bases between the germline ends. Germline V CDR1 and CDR2: MNHNS, SASEGT. The CDR3, as DNA: TGTGCCAGCGGACGAACAGGGAGCGAGCAGTACTTC. Translation gives CASGRTGSEQYF.

This clonotype occurred once. V usage is TRBV19 and J usage is TRBJ2-1; D perhaps matches TRBD2 (5 bases). The CDR3 runs to 15 residues. Germline V lookup: CDR1 LNHDA, CDR2 SQIVND (reference sequence). Trimming stripped 0 bases from V and 6 bases from J, with 12 bases between. The CDR3 here is CASSIDLGVPNEQFF. In nucleotides, the CDR3 is TGTGCCAGTAGTATAGATCTGGGAGTCCCCAATGAGCAGTTCTTC.

This clonotype appeared once. The DNA for the CDR3 is TGTGCCACCAGTGCGGGTAGCCCCTCTGGGGCCAACGTCCTGACTTTC. Its translation is CATSAGSPSGANVLTF. The chain links TRBV24-1 to TRBJ2-6; D is ambiguous. CDR3 length: 16 amino acids. The V end was cut by 5 bases, the J end by 0 bases, with 10 bases between. The germline V gene encodes CDR1 KGHDR and CDR2 SFDVKD.

In its sample, this clonotype was seen a few times. The chain recombines TRBV7-9 with TRBJ1-1; unclear D gene. Germline V gives CDR1 SEHNR, CDR2 FQNEAQ (reference sequence). V was cut by 3 bases and J by 1 base, with 21 bases left in between. This CDR3 spans 18 amino acids. CDR3 amino acids: CASSFWIARRPRNTEAFF. The CDR3 DNA follows: TGTGCCAGCAGCTTCTGGATAGCCCGGCGACCGAGGAACACTGAAGCTTTCTTT.

A single count supports this clonotype. This rearrangement joins TRBV10-3 to TRBJ1-3; unclear D gene. The CDR3 consists of 11 residues. Germline CDR1 reads ENHRY; CDR2 reads SYGVKD. Trimming cost V 6 bases and J 4 bases, with 4 bases left between them. The CDR3, as DNA: TGTGCCATCAGGACCGGAAACACCATATATTTT. Translating gives CAIRTGNTIYF.

By frequency in the sample, this clonotype is medium-sized. The chain recombines TRBV7-9 with TRBJ1-1; 7 bases are a match to TRBD1. Germline V CDR1 and CDR2: SEHNR, FQNEAQ (reference sequence). The CDR3 has 15 residues. V trimming: 2 bases; J trimming: 1 base; junction bases outside the gene matches: 4. CDR3 sequence (DNA): TGTGCCAGCAGCTTACGACAGGGAAAGAACACTGAAGCTTTCTTT. Amino acid sequence: CASSLRQGKNTEAFF.

In this sample, this clonotype turned up a few times. The genes are TRBV19 and TRBJ1-6; 7 positions agree with TRBD1. CDR1 and CDR2 from the germline V gene are LNHDA and SQIVND (reference sequence). The CDR3 covers 18 residues. After removal of 4 bases from V and 7 bases from J, the junction contained 16 bases not matched to a gene. In nucleotides, the CDR3 is TGTGCCAGTAGTAGGAGGACAGGCGAAGGACTTGGGAATTCACCCCTCCACTTT. Protein product: CASSRRTGEGLGNSPLHF. Full variable domain (remainder filled in from reference TRBV19 and TRBJ1-6): DGGITQSPKYLFRKEGQNVTLSCEQNLNHDAMYWYRQDPGQGLRLIYYSQIVNDFQKGDIAEGYSVSREKKESFPLTVTSAQKNPTAFYLCASSRRTGEGLGNSPLHFGNGTRLTVT.

This clonotype has just one count. One end of the junction is discordant with germline, which a read error may explain. V gene TRBV6-4 combines with J gene TRBJ1-2; D is undetermined. Germline-derived CDR1 and CDR2 are MRHNA and SNTAGT. The CDR3 runs 11 residues. The CDR3 nucleotides are TGCGCCAGCAGTGAGTCGGATGGCTACACCTTC. This translates into CASSESDGYTF.

As concerns this clonotype: Germline and junction disagree at one end, which may indicate a read error. The chain employs TRBV27 and TRBJ1-6; the match to TRBD1 covers 10 bases. Germline assignment: CDR1 MNHEY and CDR2 SMNVEV (reference sequence). This CDR3 is 14 amino acids long. CDR3 coding DNA: TGTGCCAGCAGTTTGGACAGGGGGGATTCACCCATCCACTTT. Its translation is CASSLDRGDSPIHF.

This clonotype was observed a handful of times. The chain links TRBV7-2 to TRBJ2-7; no definite D call. With 5 bases removed from V and 7 bases from J, the gap between germline ends came to 15 bases. CDR1 is SGHTA and CDR2 is FQGNSA in the germline V gene. The CDR3 spans 13 residues. The CDR3: CASSLGVGKEQYF. The CDR3 DNA reads TGTGCCAGCAGCCTAGGCGTGGGGAAAGAGCAGTACTTC. The full variable domain, completed using reference TRBV7-2 and TRBJ2-7, is GAGVSQSPSNKVTEKGKDVELRCDPISGHTALYWYRQSLGQGLEFLIYFQGNSAPDKSGLPSDRFSAERTGGSVSTLTIQRTQQEDSAVYLCASSLGVGKEQYFGPGTRLTVT.

This clonotype has a handful of counts. The chain joins TRBV10-3 to TRBJ2-5, with TRBD1 matching 8 bases. The CDR3 spans 12 residues. J was trimmed by 5 bases and V by 4 bases; bases with no gene match: 0. The V gene's germline CDR1 is ENHRY and CDR2 SYGVKD. The CDR3 DNA follows: TGTGCCATCAGTGCAGGGGGCGAGACCCAGTACTTC. Encoded protein: CAISAGGETQYF.